The clone carrying this TCR beta chain was detected only a few times. The antigen remains undetermined. PCR used 60 Vbeta primers and 13 Jbeta primers. Using immunoSEQ multiplex PCR, the repertoire was profiled, and TCRdb retains in-frame clones only, with some absent. The data show 140,000 to 150,000 clones, with roughly three quarters seen just once and less than 5% held by the top ten. The sample belongs to a study of cytomegalovirus exposure and HLA in healthy donors. Study-level findings and limits: Some TCR beta chains (around 180 of them) were listed as cytomegalovirus-associated.

The CDR3 length is 12 residues. V lost 2 bases to trimming and J lost 8 bases, with 9 bases between them. Germline CDR1 and CDR2: MRHNA and SNTAGT. This clonotype was sampled from a man between 60 and 75 years old in good health and CMV-seronegative. The chain is built from TRBV6-4 and TRBJ1-1; D gene ambiguous. Sequences were obtained from PBMCs. CDR3 in DNA: TGTGCCAGCAGTGACCGACATGACGAAGCTTTCTTT. Translating gives CASSDRHDEAFF.